The sample holds one count of the clone carrying this TCR beta chain. Profiling relied on immunoSEQ multiplex PCR, and the TCRdb table lists in-frame clones only, not all of them. The sample lists under 100,000 clones, 90% occurring once. The sample comes from a study of PD-L1 blockade in urothelial cancer. On the study more broadly: Bladder-origin urothelial cancer in males covered twenty-five of 29 patients. Patients previously received 0 to 3 chemotherapy regimens. Median blood clonality was approximately 0.08, with about 86,000 unique TCRs.

The sample's time point: pretreatment peripheral blood. Each patient contributed between 1 and 8 total time points of blood mononuclear cells, pretreatment and during treatment. This CDR3 is built from 15 residues. The trim removed 3 bases at V and 2 bases at J, leaving 8 bases unmatched. The germline gives CDR1 SQVTM, CDR2 ANQGSEA. Material: PBMCs, obtained around atezolizumab (anti-PD-L1) treatment. This receptor was taken from a man aged 55 to 70 with urothelial cancer. The chain employs TRBV29-1 and TRBJ2-7; 9 nucleotides align to TRBD2. In nucleotides, the CDR3 is TGCAGCGTTGAGGCATTGCGGGGGGGGACCTACGAGCAGTACTTC. Encoded protein: CSVEALRGGTYEQYF.